Each of the 19 T cell receptor beta chains below was sequenced from the same sample in a study of T cell responses to AZD1222 COVID-19 vaccine. Assay: immunoSEQ multiplex PCR; the TCRdb copy retains only in-frame clones and omits some. The sample yields 45,000 to 70,000 clones, approximately 84% seen once. This material consisted of peripheral blood, taken on day 0 of AZD1222 vaccination. The source is an adult in good health.

The chain couples TRBV21-1 to TRBJ2-3; the listed D gene, TRBD1, was not tested against the DNA. TRBV21-1 is reported as a pseudogene. The CDR3 sequence is 19 residues long. CDR3 region: CASSNPPPGQGPGGHTQYF. The CDR3 DNA sequence: TGTGCCAGCAGCAACCCGCCACCGGGACAGGGTCCTGGCGGCCACACGCAGTATTTT.

The chain joins TRBV7-2 to TRBJ2-1; 9 bases agree with TRBD2. Losses at the gene ends were 4 bases for V and 9 bases for J; bases not matched to a gene: 19. The CDR3 extends over 18 amino acids. Germline V lookup: CDR1 SGHTA, CDR2 FQGNSA. The DNA of the CDR3 is TGTGCCAGCAGCTCCCTACTACTTAGCGGGAGTTTTGGAGGTGAGCAGTTCTTC. Protein product: CASSSLLLSGSFGGEQFF.

The chain employs TRBV19 and TRBJ1-5; D gene uncertain. The CDR3 loop spans 13 amino acids. Germline-derived CDR1 and CDR2 are LNHDA and SQIVND (reference sequence). V was shortened by 5 bases and J by 5 bases, with 10 bases between the two germline ends. DNA for the CDR3: TGTGCCAGTAGTTCCGGTCGAGATCAGCCCCAGCATTTT. Encoded protein: CASSSGRDQPQHF.

This rearrangement joins TRBV2 to TRBJ1-5; possible D gene TRBD1, 5 bases. V was shortened by 6 bases and J by 0 bases, with 9 bases between the two germline ends. The length of the CDR3 is 14 residues. Germline V gene data show CDR1 as SNHLY and CDR2 as FYNNEI. CDR3 amino acids: CASRADSSNQPQHF. For the CDR3, the DNA is TGTGCCAGCAGGGCCGACAGTAGCAATCAGCCCCAGCATTTT. Full variable domain (remainder filled in from reference TRBV2 and TRBJ1-5): EPEVTQTPSHQVTQMGQEVILRCVPISNHLYFYWYRQILGQKVEFLVSFYNNEISEKSEIFDDQFSVERPDGSNFTLKIRSTKLEDSAMYFCASRADSSNQPQHFGDGTRLSIL.

This clone has only a few counts. The chain uses TRBV10-3 and TRBJ1-2, with D perhaps matching TRBD1 (6 bases). Trimming left V 6 bases short and J 1 base short, with 9 bases between. CDR3 length: 13 residues. Germline assignment: CDR1 ENHRY and CDR2 SYGVKD. The CDR3 bases are TGTGCCATCAGGCTGGACAGTAACTATGGCTACACCTTC. It specifies CAIRLDSNYGYTF.

The chain is built from TRBV5-1 and TRBJ1-6; maybe TRBD1 (6 bases). The CDR3 runs 14 residues. V lost 4 bases and J 6 bases, leaving 11 bases between the germline ends. From germline, CDR1 is SGHRS and CDR2 YFSETQ. The CDR3 is CASSPGQSNSPLHF. CDR3 sequence (DNA): TGCGCCAGCAGCCCAGGACAGTCTAATTCACCCCTCCACTTT.

The chain has TRBV5-6 and TRBJ2-6, with D perhaps assigned TRBD1 or TRBD2 (5 bases each). This CDR3 comprises 18 residues. Trimming removed 0 bases from V and 0 bases from J, with 13 bases in between. From germline, CDR1 is SGHDT and CDR2 YYEEEE. The CDR3 nucleotides are TGTGCCAGCAGCTTGGGACCGGGGCTCCGCTCTGGGGCCAACGTCCTGACTTTC. Translated, it gives CASSLGPGLRSGANVLTF.

The chain carries TRBV12-3 or TRBV12-4 and TRBJ1-2; no reliable D call. The CDR3 sequence is 11 residues long. Trimming removed 9 bases from V and 7 bases from J, with 12 bases in between. CDR3: CASRVFGGYTF. The CDR3 DNA sequence: TGTGCCAGTCGAGTTTTCGGTGGCTACACCTTC.

The chain links TRBV10-3 to TRBJ2-7; D unclear. Trimming cost V 0 bases and J 1 base, with 7 bases left between them. CDR3 length equals 14 residues. Germline assignment: CDR1 ENHRY and CDR2 SYGVKD. The CDR3 here is CAISESVASYEQYF. The CDR3 DNA reads TGTGCCATCAGTGAGTCGGTCGCATCCTACGAGCAGTACTTC.

The CDR3 loop reads CASSYSGRNYGYTF. DNA for the CDR3: TGTGCCAGCAGTTACTCCGGACGGAACTATGGCTACACCTTC. The chain recombines TRBV6-5 with TRBJ1-2; no definite D call. The V end lost 0 bases, the J end lost 2 bases, and 7 bases lay between the germline ends. This CDR3 spans 14 amino acids. Germline assignment: CDR1 MNHEY and CDR2 SVGAGI.

The chain links TRBV11-2 to TRBJ2-7, with 8 nucleotides matching TRBD2. Unmatched junction bases numbered 8, after V lost 1 base and J lost 3 bases. This CDR3 region has 16 residues. From germline, CDR1 is SGHAT and CDR2 FQNNGV. The CDR3 reads CASSLVAGGSYYEQYF. CDR3 coding DNA: TGTGCCAGCAGCTTAGTTGCGGGAGGCTCATACTACGAGCAGTACTTC. The whole variable domain, remainder taken from reference TRBV11-2 and TRBJ2-7, is EAGVAQSPRYKIIEKRQSVAFWCNPISGHATLYWYQQILGQGPKLLIQFQNNGVVDDSQLPKDRFSAERLKGVDSTLKIQPAKLEDSAVYLCASSLVAGGSYYEQYFGPGTRLTVT.

This sequence joins TRBV4-3 and TRBJ2-3; 9 nucleotides line up with TRBD2. V lost 1 base and J lost 5; bases outside the gene matches: 7. This CDR3 has 16 residues. Germline V lookup: CDR1 LGHNA, CDR2 YSLEER. DNA for the CDR3: TGCGCCAGCAGCCAAGGGGGGCGGGAGGGTGGAGATACGCAGTATTTT. It translates to CASSQGGREGGDTQYF.

This clone was seen a handful of times. V is TRBV18 and J is TRBJ2-3; D is possibly TRBD2 (6 bases). The CDR3 covers 13 residues. V gave up 4 bases and J gave up 6 bases, with 11 bases separating them. Per the germline V gene, CDR1 is KGHSH and CDR2 is LQKENI. In DNA, the CDR3 is TGTGCCAGCTCACTAAAAGCGGGCGATACGCAGTATTTT. Translation gives CASSLKAGDTQYF.

The CDR3 nucleotides are TGCAGCGTTGGGGAGGGGCAGGGGATTTATCAGCCCCAGCATTTT. Translated: CSVGEGQGIYQPQHF. The chain links TRBV29-1 to TRBJ1-5; D is possibly TRBD1 (6 bases). V was pared by 4 bases and J by 5 bases, with 18 bases between. Germline-derived CDR1 and CDR2 are SQVTM and ANQGSEA. The CDR3 is 15 residues long.

Only one count was recorded for this clone. The chain uses TRBV29-1 and TRBJ1-2; 10 nucleotides agree with TRBD1. With 7 bases clipped from V and 8 bases from J, the junction kept 4 bases outside the gene matches. The CDR3 runs to 11 residues. Germline CDR1 and CDR2: SQVTM and ANQGSEA. The chain's CDR3 is CSADRGLGYTF. DNA of the CDR3: TGCAGCGCCGACAGGGGGCTCGGCTACACCTTC. Complete variable domain (other parts from reference TRBV29-1 and TRBJ1-2): SAVISQKPSRDICQRGTSLTIQCQVDSQVTMMFWYRQQPGQSLTLIATANQGSEATYESGFVIDKFPISRPNLTFSTLTVSNMSPEDSSIYLCSADRGLGYTFGSGTRLTVV.

V and J are TRBV7-2 and TRBJ2-7, with no clear D. The germline V gene encodes CDR1 SGHTA and CDR2 FQGNSA. Trimming left V 5 bases short and J 0 bases short, with 2 bases between. The CDR3 has 11 residues. The CDR3 DNA is TGTGCCAGCAGCATCTCCTACGAGCAGTACTTC. Residues: CASSISYEQYF.

For this clone: One junction end disagrees with the germline gene, perhaps due to a read error. The CDR3 sequence is CASSPIGGPNTEAFF. The CDR3 coding sequence is TGTGCTAGCAGCCCAATAGGGGGGCCGAACACTGAAGCTTTCTTT. This rearrangement joins TRBV7-7 to TRBJ1-1, with D possibly matching TRBD1 (6 bases). Per germline, CDR1 SSHAT and CDR2 FNYEAQ (reference sequence). CDR3 length: 15 amino acids.

In its sample, this clone was seen once. The J gene is TRBJ2-7, the V gene TRBV5-1; the match to TRBD2 covers 10 bases. This CDR3 has 18 amino acids. Germline V gene sequence: CDR1 SGHRS, CDR2 YFSETQ. V lost 8 bases and J lost 0; bases outside the gene matches: 17. The CDR3 spells CARVPSGRGAMSSYEQYF. The DNA for the CDR3 is TGCGCCAGGGTCCCTAGCGGGAGAGGGGCGATGAGCTCCTACGAGCAGTACTTC.

The rearrangement links TRBV28 to TRBJ1-1; TRBD1 matches 7 bases. This CDR3 contains 14 residues. With V trimmed by 5 bases and J by 4 bases, 7 bases remained unmatched. Germline V gene data show CDR1 as MDHEN and CDR2 as SYDVKM. CDR3 in DNA: TGTGCCAGCAGTATGCCCGACAGGGCCACTGAAGCTTTCTTT. It encodes CASSMPDRATEAFF.